The 9 T cell receptor beta chains below were found in one sample sequenced in a study of blood T cell repertoires in COVID-19 (dated by TCRdb to 2020 to 2022). Libraries were built with the immunoSEQ multiplex PCR assay. TCRdb re-hosts the immuneACCESS table, in-frame sequences only. Its copies lack some clones; in the studies checked, an unresolved V gene accounts for under half of them, and the cause for the rest is not known. This sample comprises a few hundred thousand clones, about 90% of them detected only once. The top ten clones comprise more than 1% of the sample. Sequencing input: PBMCs or T cells enriched from blood (not recorded which). These receptors originate from a human donor in a cohort exposed to, infected with or recovered from COVID-19 (not recorded which). The donor label of this sample is uncertain.

V gene TRBV4-2 combines with J gene TRBJ2-7; 7 bases fit TRBD2. The length of the CDR3 is 14 residues. The V and J ends lost 0 bases and 5 bases, in that order; junction bases with no gene match: 4. Looked up from germline, CDR1 is LGHNA and CDR2 is YNFKEQ. In nucleotides, the CDR3 is TGTGCCAGCAGCCAAGATGGGGGAGGGAACGAGCAGTACTTC. The encoded protein is CASSQDGGGNEQYF.

The rearrangement uses TRBV5-1 and TRBJ1-1; TRBD1 aligns across 12 bases. CDR1 SGHRS and CDR2 YFSETQ come from the germline V gene. This CDR3 region has 17 residues. The junction had 7 bases not matched to a gene; V was cut back by 2 bases and J by 2 bases. In DNA, the CDR3 is TGCGCCAGCAGCTTCCTTGGGACAGGGGGCGGAAACACTGAAGCTTTCTTT. It codes for CASSFLGTGGGNTEAFF. Complete variable domain (other parts from reference TRBV5-1 and TRBJ1-1): KAGVTQTPRYLIKTRGQQVTLSCSPISGHRSVSWYQQTPGQGLQFLFEYFSETQRNKGNFPGRFSGRQFSNSRSEMNVSTLELGDSALYLCASSFLGTGGGNTEAFFGQGTRLTVV.

This clone appeared a few times. The chain employs TRBV7-9 and TRBJ1-2, with TRBD1 as a possible D gene (5 bases). The V gene lost 5 bases and the J gene lost 3 bases, with 13 bases spanning the gap. The CDR3 loop spans 14 amino acids. The germline V gene encodes CDR1 SEHNR and CDR2 FQNEAQ (reference sequence). CDR3 coding DNA: TGTGCCAGCAGCCTAGGGCAACAGGACTATGGCTACACCTTC. Its protein is CASSLGQQDYGYTF.

The CDR3 loop is CAITEGGDWAYEQYF. DNA of the CDR3: TGTGCCATCACCGAAGGGGGGGACTGGGCCTACGAGCAGTACTTC. The gene calls are TRBV10-3 and TRBJ2-7, with a possible D match to TRBD2 (7 bases). The germline gives CDR1 ENHRY, CDR2 SYGVKD. This CDR3 comprises 15 residues. The V and J ends lost 7 bases and 2 bases respectively, with 18 bases between them.

The chain recombines TRBV5-1 with TRBJ1-1; 7 positions match TRBD1. CDR3 size: 14 residues. V shed 4 bases, J shed 4 bases, and the junction held 7 bases outside the gene matches. Per the germline V gene, CDR1 is SGHRS and CDR2 is YFSETQ. CDR3 DNA: TGCGCCAGCAGCACTAGACAGGGAGGCACTGAAGCTTTCTTT. It is translated as CASSTRQGGTEAFF. Variable domain in full (rest from reference TRBV5-1 and TRBJ1-1): KAGVTQTPRYLIKTRGQQVTLSCSPISGHRSVSWYQQTPGQGLQFLFEYFSETQRNKGNFPGRFSGRQFSNSRSEMNVSTLELGDSALYLCASSTRQGGTEAFFGQGTRLTVV.

The genes are TRBV9 and TRBJ2-5; TRBD2 matches at 12 bases. The V and J ends lost 0 bases and 0 bases, in that order; junction bases with no gene match: 0. CDR1 SGDLS and CDR2 YYNGEE come from the germline V gene. CDR3 length: 16 residues. The chain's CDR3 is CASSVGLAGDQETQYF. The DNA for the CDR3 is TGTGCCAGCAGCGTAGGACTAGCGGGGGACCAAGAGACCCAGTACTTC.

The V and J genes are TRBV4-1 and TRBJ2-1, with 11 bases lining up with TRBD2. The V gene end was trimmed by 4 bases and the J gene end by 8 bases; junction bases not matched to a gene: 13. The germline gives CDR1 MGHRA, CDR2 YSYEKL. The CDR3 is 17 amino acids. The CDR3 loop is CASSPIGLAGGIHEQFF. DNA of the CDR3: TGCGCCAGCAGCCCAATCGGGCTAGCGGGGGGAATTCATGAGCAGTTCTTC.

This chain uses TRBV10-3 with TRBJ1-3, with 7 nucleotides matching TRBD1. The CDR3 has 13 residues. Germline loops: CDR1 ENHRY, CDR2 SYGVKD. The junction had 6 bases not matched to a gene; V was cut back by 9 bases and J by 4 bases. CDR3 nucleotide sequence: TGTGCCATTCAGACAGGGCTAGGAAACACCATATATTTT. It specifies CAIQTGLGNTIYF.

The rearrangement uses TRBV18 and TRBJ1-1; D not resolved. Germline V lookup: CDR1 KGHSH, CDR2 LQKENI. Trimming left V 3 bases short and J 4 bases short, with 18 bases between. CDR3 length: 16 amino acids. CDR3 nucleotide sequence: TGTGCCAGCTCACCCTACCCGGGGAAGGGAGCCACTGAAGCTTTCTTT. Protein product: CASSPYPGKGATEAFF.